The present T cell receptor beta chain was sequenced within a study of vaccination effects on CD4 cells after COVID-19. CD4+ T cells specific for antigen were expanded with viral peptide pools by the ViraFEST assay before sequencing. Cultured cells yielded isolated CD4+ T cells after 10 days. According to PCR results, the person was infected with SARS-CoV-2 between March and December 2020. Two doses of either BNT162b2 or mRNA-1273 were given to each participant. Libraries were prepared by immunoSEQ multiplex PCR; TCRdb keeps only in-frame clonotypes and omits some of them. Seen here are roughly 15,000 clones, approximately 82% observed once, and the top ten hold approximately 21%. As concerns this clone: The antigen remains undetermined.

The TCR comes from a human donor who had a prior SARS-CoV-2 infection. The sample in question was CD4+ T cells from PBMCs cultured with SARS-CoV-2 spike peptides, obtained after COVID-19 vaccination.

The DNA of the CDR3 is TGTGCCAGCAGCCAAGCCCCTCGACAGTACTTACCTGGAAACACCATATATTTT. It yields the protein CASSQAPRQYLPGNTIYF. V and J are TRBV3-1 (or the pseudogene TRBV3-2) and TRBJ1-3; the D gene is possibly TRBD1 (5 bases). Germline V lookup: CDR1 LGHDT, CDR2 YNNKEL (reference sequence). V gave up 1 base and J gave up 2 bases, with 18 bases separating them. This CDR3 is 18 amino acids long.